These 13 T cell receptor beta chains share one sample of origin, sequenced in a study of blood T cell repertoires in COVID-19. Sequencing was performed with immunoSEQ multiplex PCR; in TCRdb, only in-frame clones are kept and a portion is missing. This sample yields 380,000 or so clones, of which around 92% are seen a single time; roughly 1.2% belongs to the top ten. Input material: peripheral blood. Receptor source: a man aged 35 to 55 with acute or convalescent COVID-19.

The chain couples TRBV5-4 to TRBJ1-6, with 8 bases identical to TRBD1. The germline gives CDR1 SGHNT, CDR2 YYREEE (reference sequence). V was clipped by 4 bases and J by 5 bases; unmatched bases: 8. The length of the CDR3 is 16 residues. CDR3 DNA sequence: TGTGCCAGCAGCGATCCAAGGACAGGGAATAATTCACCCCTCCACTTT. Amino acid sequence: CASSDPRTGNNSPLHF. Full variable domain (missing parts from reference TRBV5-4 and TRBJ1-6): ETGVTQSPTHLIKTRGQQVTLRCSSQSGHNTVSWYQQALGQGPQFIFQYYREEENGRGNFPPRFSGLQFPNYSSELNVNALELDDSALYLCASSDPRTGNNSPLHFGNGTRLTVT.

This chain joins TRBV4-1 and TRBJ1-4; 9 positions agree with TRBD1. CDR1 is MGHRA and CDR2 is YSYEKL in the germline V gene. The trim removed 1 base at V and 6 bases at J, leaving 9 bases unmatched. The CDR3 consists of 17 residues. CDR3 bases: TGCGCCAGCAGCCAAGTTTCATGGAGGGACAGGGATGAAAAACTGTTTTTT. This translates into CASSQVSWRDRDEKLFF.

This clone appeared once. This rearrangement joins TRBV27 to TRBJ2-7; D might be TRBD2 (6 bases). Trimming stripped 3 bases from V and 4 bases from J, with 13 bases between. Germline V lookup: CDR1 MNHEY, CDR2 SMNVEV (reference sequence). CDR3 length: 14 residues. CDR3 amino acids: CASSLRDPGYEQYF. The CDR3 bases are TGTGCCAGCAGTTTGCGGGACCCCGGGTACGAGCAGTACTTC.

This chain uses TRBV4-1 with TRBJ1-1; 7 nucleotides align to TRBD1. CDR3 length: 17 residues. The trim removed 0 bases at V and 1 base at J, leaving 8 bases unmatched. Germline loops: CDR1 MGHRA, CDR2 YSYEKL. The CDR3 DNA reads as TGCGCCAGCAGCCAAGAAAAAGTTAGGGGGCCGAACACTGAAGCTTTCTTT. Its protein is CASSQEKVRGPNTEAFF.

This chain links TRBV4-2 with TRBJ1-1, with 9 bases lining up with TRBD1. The J segment lost 2 bases and the V segment lost 2 bases, leaving 3 bases of the junction unmatched. The germline V gene encodes CDR1 LGHNA and CDR2 YNFKEQ. The CDR3 has 15 residues. This chain's CDR3 is CASSQTGGPNTEAFF. The CDR3 DNA follows: TGTGCCAGCAGCCAAACAGGGGGCCCAAACACTGAAGCTTTCTTT.

V gene TRBV5-6 combines with J gene TRBJ1-2; 7 nucleotides align to TRBD1. Germline V gene lookup returns CDR1 SGHDT and CDR2 YYEEEE. CDR3 size: 15 residues. After removal of 4 bases from V and 3 bases from J, the junction contained 9 bases not matched to a gene. CDR3 residues: CASSLRTGRDYGYTF. Written as DNA, the CDR3 is TGTGCCAGCAGCCTGAGGACAGGACGAGACTATGGCTACACCTTC.

This clone was observed many times. The CDR3 loop reads CASSRDRGPGGYGYTF. The CDR3 DNA follows: TGTGCCAGTAGCCGGGACAGGGGGCCTGGTGGCTATGGCTACACCTTC. The chain combines TRBV19 with TRBJ1-2, with 12 bases matching TRBD1. J was trimmed by 4 bases and V by 6 bases; bases with no gene match: 9. Germline V gene data show CDR1 as LNHDA and CDR2 as SQIVND (reference sequence). This CDR3 spans 16 amino acids.

The chain couples TRBV6-6 to TRBJ1-6; 7 bases line up with TRBD1. This CDR3 comprises 13 residues. The V and J ends lost 10 bases and 8 bases, in that order; junction bases with no gene match: 8. CDR1 is MNHNY, CDR2 SVGAGI, per germline (reference sequence). CDR3 DNA sequence: TGTGCCAACAGACCTCAGGGGGATTCACCCCTCCACTTT. Amino acid sequence: CANRPQGDSPLHF.

The chain uses TRBV6-2 or TRBV6-3 and TRBJ2-3; TRBD2 matches at 9 bases. The CDR3 has 18 residues. Losses at the gene ends were 0 bases for V and 2 bases for J; bases not matched to a gene: 9. From germline, CDR1 is MNHEY and CDR2 SVGEGT. CDR3 nucleotide sequence: TGTGCCAGCAGTTACTCGCCGGCGGCGGGGGGGCCCACAGATACGCAGTATTTT. It is translated as CASSYSPAAGGPTDTQYF.

For the CDR3, the DNA is TGTGCCAGCAGCCGGACAGAATATTCACCCCTCCACTTT. This gives the protein CASSRTEYSPLHF. This chain uses TRBV2 with TRBJ1-6, with D possibly being TRBD1 (6 bases). The CDR3 extends over 13 amino acids. Germline V gene sequence: CDR1 SNHLY, CDR2 FYNNEI. Trimming removed 6 bases from V and 8 bases from J, with 11 bases in between.

The V call is TRBV28, the J call TRBJ2-1, with 7 bases matching TRBD2. This CDR3 region has 15 residues. Germline CDR1 is MDHEN and CDR2 is SYDVKM. The V gene end was trimmed by 6 bases and the J gene end by 2 bases; junction bases not matched to a gene: 7. This CDR3 reads CASRFLGGAYNEQFF. The CDR3, as DNA: TGTGCCAGCAGATTTTTGGGGGGGGCCTACAATGAGCAGTTCTTC.

The chain combines TRBV28 with TRBJ2-7, with 9 bases matching TRBD1. Germline V lookup: CDR1 MDHEN, CDR2 SYDVKM. Trimming took 5 bases from V and 2 from J; bases not matched to a gene: 4. The CDR3 has 14 amino acids. The CDR3 region has the DNA TGTGCCAGCAGTGAGACAGGGGGTGCCTACGAGCAGTACTTC. This encodes CASSETGGAYEQYF.

The chain recombines TRBV6-2 or TRBV6-3 with TRBJ2-1; D is uncertain. Trimming shortened V by 5 bases and J by 10 bases, and 15 bases separated the two germline ends. Germline V lookup: CDR1 MNHEY, CDR2 SVGEGT. The CDR3 has 13 residues. CDR3 residues: CASSPRLVDEQFF. DNA for the CDR3: TGTGCCAGCAGTCCGAGGTTGGTAGACGAGCAGTTCTTC.